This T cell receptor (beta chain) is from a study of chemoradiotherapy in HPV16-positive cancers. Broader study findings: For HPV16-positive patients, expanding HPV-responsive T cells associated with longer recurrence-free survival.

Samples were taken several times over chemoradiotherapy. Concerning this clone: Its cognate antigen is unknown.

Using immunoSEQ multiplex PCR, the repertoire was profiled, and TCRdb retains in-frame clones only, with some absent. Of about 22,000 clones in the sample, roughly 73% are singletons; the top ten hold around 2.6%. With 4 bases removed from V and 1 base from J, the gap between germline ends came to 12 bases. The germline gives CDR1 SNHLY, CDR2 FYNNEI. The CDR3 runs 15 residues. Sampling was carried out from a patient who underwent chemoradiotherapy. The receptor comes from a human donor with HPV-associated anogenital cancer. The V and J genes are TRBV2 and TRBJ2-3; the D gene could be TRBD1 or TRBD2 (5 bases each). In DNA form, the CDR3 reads TGTGCCAGCAGTGTGGGGGACCTTGGCACAGATACGCAGTATTTT. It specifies CASSVGDLGTDTQYF.